Listed below are T cell receptor beta chains from one sample, sequenced in a study of EBV T-cell therapy then PD-1 blockade in nasopharyngeal carcinoma. Their antigens are not known. Sequenced by immunoSEQ multiplex PCR; TCRdb stores in-frame clones only, minus some. The sample yields fewer than 20,000 clones, approximately 80% seen once. The input for sequencing was CD8+ T cells from blood, taken at day 0 from a patient whose treatment included autologous EBV-specific T cells and nivolumab. These receptors were collected from a man in his forties or fifties with nasopharyngeal carcinoma. The CDR3 runs from the conserved cysteine through the conserved F or W. Fields, in order: V gene, CDR3 protein.

TRBV28,CASSSIEQDTGELFF
TRBV6-2/TRBV6-3,CASSYSTGGSPLHF
TRBV4-1,CASSHQGPRDNEQFF
TRBV27,CASSSSGFSEQYF
TRBV9,CASSPRFPEGLHEQYF
TRBV4-3,CASSQESRLTGNTIYF
TRBV6-5,CASSPGLGNTEAFF
TRBV2,CAILAPSAGGSYNEQFF
TRBV4-1,CASSQILGGSNQPQHF
TRBV3-1/TRBV3-2,CASSLQTGNGYTF
TRBV5-1,CASSLNRGELFF
TRBV5-1,CASLGQDNPDTQYF
TRBV6-5,CASSYSPGAHGYTF
TRBV4-3,CASSMGQGAYEQYF
TRBV15,CATAAGRATNEKLFF
TRBV9,CASSVARLAGAFSTDTQYF
TRBV6-1,CASSELEVRPQHF
TRBV12-2,CASRLGRDTEAFF
TRBV14,CASSRDIGSKNIQYF
TRBV24-1,CATSDSLVGSEAFF
TRBV6-4,CASSVSDASTDTQYF
TRBV7-6,CASSPRTGSLVNEQFF
TRBV5-4,CASSLYTDTGELFF
TRBV5-6,CASSLATWGIYGYTF
TRBV4-3,CASSQDYAPTNEKLFF
TRBV9,CASSTLAGGQETQYF
TRBV9,CASSVLRDYTF
TRBV5-1,CASSWTGTGGDGYTF
TRBV10-3,CAISPGTEAFF
TRBV6-4,CASSDSGEYGYTF
TRBV9,CASSGGLANEQFF
TRBV6-2/TRBV6-3,CASSYQTDGVDSTEAFF
TRBV5-4,CASSLQGTGGLFNEKLFF
TRBV6-1,CASSDKPGTGELFF
TRBV2,CASSEYRSYEQYF
TRBV7-7,CASSLGTGDWDTQYF
TRBV14,CASSQARAHTYEQYF
TRBV4-1,CASSRGETSYEQYF
TRBV19,CASRGHHLEQYF
TRBV27,CASILPGTDEQFF
TRBV19,CASSIDLTGTHTDTQYF
TRBV12-3/TRBV12-4,CASSETSVEQYF
TRBV28,CASRTRQGRNSPLHF
TRBV29-1,CSVEEASGGEQFF
TRBV4-1,CASSEQGVGSGNTIYF
TRBV2,CASSELGEGEKLFF
TRBV28,CASTLPGSRGNTIYF
TRBV6-2/TRBV6-3,CASSYSPGRSRNSPLHF
TRBV3-1/TRBV3-2,CASSRDSLNEQFF
TRBV19,CASSNRDSRPIAKNIQYF
TRBV7-9,CASSLAVGNGYTF
TRBV10-3,CAISEGLADQETQYF
TRBV19,CASRRIAGGPTGTDTQYF
TRBV19,CASNPPQGNYGYTF
TRBV25-1,CASRLGGNTEAFF
TRBV28,CASSLSQPGAFPSYNEQFF
TRBV28,CASSPVGEQFF
TRBV6-2/TRBV6-3,CASSYLSTGELFF
TRBV6-5,CASSPQNPYNEQFF
TRBV6-5,CASSRSRSGANVLTF